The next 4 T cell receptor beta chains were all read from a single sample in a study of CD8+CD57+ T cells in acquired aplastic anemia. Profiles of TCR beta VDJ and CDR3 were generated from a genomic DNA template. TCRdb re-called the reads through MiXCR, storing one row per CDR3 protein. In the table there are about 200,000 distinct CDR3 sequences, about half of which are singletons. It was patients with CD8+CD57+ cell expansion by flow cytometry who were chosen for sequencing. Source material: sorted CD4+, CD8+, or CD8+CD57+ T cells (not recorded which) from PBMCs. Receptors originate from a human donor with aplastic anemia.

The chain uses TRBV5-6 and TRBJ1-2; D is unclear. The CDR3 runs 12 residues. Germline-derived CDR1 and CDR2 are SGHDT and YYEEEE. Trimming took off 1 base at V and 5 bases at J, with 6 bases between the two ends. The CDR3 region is CASSLTRYGYTF. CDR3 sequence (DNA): TGTGCCAGCAGCTTGACCAGGTATGGCTACACCTTC.

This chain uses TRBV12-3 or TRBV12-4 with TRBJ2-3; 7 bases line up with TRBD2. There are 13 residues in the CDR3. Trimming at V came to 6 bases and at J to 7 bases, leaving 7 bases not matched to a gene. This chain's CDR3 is CASSMTSRHTQYF. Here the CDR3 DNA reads TGTGCCAGCAGCATGACTAGCCGCCATACGCAGTATTTT.

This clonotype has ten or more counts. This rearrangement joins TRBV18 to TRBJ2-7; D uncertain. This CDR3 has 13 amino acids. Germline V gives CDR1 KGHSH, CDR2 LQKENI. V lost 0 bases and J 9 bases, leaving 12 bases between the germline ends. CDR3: CASSPPSLGVQYF. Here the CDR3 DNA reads TGTGCCAGCTCACCACCGTCGTTGGGTGTGCAGTACTTC.

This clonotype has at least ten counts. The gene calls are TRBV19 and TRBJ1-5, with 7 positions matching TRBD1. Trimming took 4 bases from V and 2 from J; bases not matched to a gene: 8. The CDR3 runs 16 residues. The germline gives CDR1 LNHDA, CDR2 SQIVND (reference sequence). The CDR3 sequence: CASSRDREEGNQPQHF. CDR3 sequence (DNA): TGTGCCAGTAGTAGAGACAGGGAGGAAGGCAATCAGCCCCAGCATTTT.